The T cell receptor (beta chain) described here comes from a study of cytomegalovirus exposure and HLA in healthy donors. In the study overall: Earlier results showed 90 million to 120 million unique TCR beta sequences derived from 150 million to 200 million T cells.

CDR1 is LGHNT and CDR2 is FRNRAP in the germline V gene. V was clipped by 3 bases and J by 4 bases, with 18 bases between them. The CDR3 is 17 amino acids. Whole-study findings and limits: The likely origin of a cluster of highly shared sequence variants was a sequencing artifact. Later on, analysis showed that most CMV-associated TCR beta chains appeared to be HLA-restricted. Researchers catalogued around 150 TCR beta chains as cytomegalovirus-associated.

In the case of this clone: Its matching antigen is unknown.

The PCR employed 60 Vbeta primers together with 13 Jbeta primers. Using immunoSEQ multiplex PCR, the repertoire was profiled, and TCRdb retains in-frame clones only, with some absent. The data show around 100,000 clones, over 60% seen once. Specimen: PBMCs. The clonotype originates from a man aged 55-75 years in good health and CMV-seropositive. The chain couples TRBV12-5 to TRBJ2-2, with D perhaps TRBD2 (7 bases). DNA for the CDR3: TGTGCTAGTGGTTTACCCTGGGGGGGGCCAAGCACCGGGGAGCTGTTTTTT. Amino acids: CASGLPWGGPSTGELFF.